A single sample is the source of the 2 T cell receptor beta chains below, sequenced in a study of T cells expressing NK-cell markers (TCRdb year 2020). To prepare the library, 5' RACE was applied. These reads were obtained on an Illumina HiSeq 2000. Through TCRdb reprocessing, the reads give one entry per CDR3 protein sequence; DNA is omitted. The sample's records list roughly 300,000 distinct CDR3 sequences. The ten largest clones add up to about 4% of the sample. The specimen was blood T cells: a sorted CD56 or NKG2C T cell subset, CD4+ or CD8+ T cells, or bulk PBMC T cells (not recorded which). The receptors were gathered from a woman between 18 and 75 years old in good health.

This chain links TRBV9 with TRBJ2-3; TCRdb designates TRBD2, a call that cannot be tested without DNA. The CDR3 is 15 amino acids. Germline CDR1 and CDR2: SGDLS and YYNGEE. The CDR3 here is CASTRGGGQTDTQYF.

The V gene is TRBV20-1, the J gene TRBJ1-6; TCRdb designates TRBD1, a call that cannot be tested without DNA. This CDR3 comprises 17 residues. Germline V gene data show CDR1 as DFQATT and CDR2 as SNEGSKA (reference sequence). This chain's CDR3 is CSGVTPGASSYNSPLHF.